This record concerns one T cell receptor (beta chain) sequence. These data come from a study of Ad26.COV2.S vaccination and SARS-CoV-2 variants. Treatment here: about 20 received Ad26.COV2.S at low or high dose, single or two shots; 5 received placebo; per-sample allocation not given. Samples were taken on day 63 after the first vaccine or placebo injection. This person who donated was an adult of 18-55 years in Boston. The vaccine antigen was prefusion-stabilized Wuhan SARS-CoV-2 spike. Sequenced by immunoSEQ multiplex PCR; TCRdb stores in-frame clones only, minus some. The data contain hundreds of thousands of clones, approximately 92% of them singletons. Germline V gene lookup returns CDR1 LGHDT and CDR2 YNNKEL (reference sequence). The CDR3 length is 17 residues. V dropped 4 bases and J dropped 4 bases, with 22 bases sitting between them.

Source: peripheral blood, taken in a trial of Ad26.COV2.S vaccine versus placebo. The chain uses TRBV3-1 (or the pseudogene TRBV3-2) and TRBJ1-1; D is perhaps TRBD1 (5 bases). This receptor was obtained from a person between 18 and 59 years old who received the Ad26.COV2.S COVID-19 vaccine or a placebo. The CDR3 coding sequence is TGTGCCAGCAGCCGGACTGACGTCGGGGGACGGGGCACTGAAGCTTTCTTT. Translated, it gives CASSRTDVGGRGTEAFF.